Each of the 2 T cell receptor beta chains below was sequenced from the same sample in a study of ipilimumab plus nivolumab after autologous stem cell transplantation. Some clones are missing from TCRdb's copy, which holds only in-frame ones; the method was immunoSEQ multiplex PCR. Here the sample spans about 40,000 clones, 80% to 95% being singletons. This specimen was PBMCs, taken in a trial of ipilimumab plus nivolumab as post-transplant consolidation. The receptors originated from a male donor with multiple myeloma.

The chain couples TRBV27 to TRBJ2-3; a weak D match, TRBD1 (6 bases). CDR1 MNHEY and CDR2 SMNVEV come from the germline V gene (reference sequence). This CDR3 contains 14 residues. V was cut by 5 bases and J by 2 bases, with 11 bases left in between. CDR3: CASSADRYTDTQYF. DNA for the CDR3: TGTGCCAGCAGTGCGGACAGATACACAGATACGCAGTATTTT.

This clone was recorded only once. This chain joins TRBV5-5 and TRBJ2-1; the D gene is possibly TRBD1 (6 bases). Germline V gives CDR1 SGHKS, CDR2 YYEKEE (reference sequence). There are 14 residues in the CDR3. With 3 bases removed from V and 5 bases from J, the gap between germline ends came to 12 bases. CDR3 protein: CASSSAGVNNEQFF. CDR3 bases: TGTGCCAGCAGCTCGGCAGGGGTAAACAATGAGCAGTTCTTC.